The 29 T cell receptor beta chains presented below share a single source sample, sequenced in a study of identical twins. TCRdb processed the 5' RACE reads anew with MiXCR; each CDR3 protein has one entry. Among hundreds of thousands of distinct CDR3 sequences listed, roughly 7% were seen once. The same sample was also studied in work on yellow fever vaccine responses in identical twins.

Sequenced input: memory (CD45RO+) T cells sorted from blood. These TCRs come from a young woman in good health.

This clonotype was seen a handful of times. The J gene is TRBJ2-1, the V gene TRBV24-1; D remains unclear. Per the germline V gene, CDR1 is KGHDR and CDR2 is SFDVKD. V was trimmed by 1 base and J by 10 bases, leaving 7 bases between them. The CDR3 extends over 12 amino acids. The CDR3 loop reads CATSDLLSEQFF. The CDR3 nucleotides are TGTGCCACCAGTGATTTACTAAGCGAGCAGTTCTTC.

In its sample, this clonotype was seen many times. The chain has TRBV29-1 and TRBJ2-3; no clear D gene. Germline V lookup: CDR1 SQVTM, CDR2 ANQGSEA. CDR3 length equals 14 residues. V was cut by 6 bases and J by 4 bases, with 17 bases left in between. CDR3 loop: CSVDQVVGADTQYF. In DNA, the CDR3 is TGCAGCGTAGACCAGGTTGTGGGCGCAGATACGCAGTATTTT.

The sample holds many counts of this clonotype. The CDR3 loop reads CASSSLAGSYEQYV. Written as DNA, the CDR3 is TGTGCCAGCAGTTCCCTAGCGGGCTCCTACGAGCAGTACGTC. This chain links TRBV28 with TRBJ2-7; 8 bases match TRBD2. The V gene's germline CDR1 is MDHEN and CDR2 SYDVKM. The CDR3 consists of 14 residues. V lost 4 bases, J lost 0 bases, and 2 bases stayed unmatched.

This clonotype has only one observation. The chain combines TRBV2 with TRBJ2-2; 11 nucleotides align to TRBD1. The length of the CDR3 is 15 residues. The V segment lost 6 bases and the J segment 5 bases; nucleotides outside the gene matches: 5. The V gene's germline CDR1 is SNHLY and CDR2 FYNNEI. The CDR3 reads CASRGGTGGTGELFF. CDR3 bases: TGTGCCAGCAGGGGCGGGACAGGGGGTACCGGGGAGCTGTTTTTT. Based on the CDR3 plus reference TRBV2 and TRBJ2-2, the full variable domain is EPEVTQTPSHQVTQMGQEVILRCVPISNHLYFYWYRQILGQKVEFLVSFYNNEISEKSEIFDDQFSVERPDGSNFTLKIRSTKLEDSAMYFCASRGGTGGTGELFFGEGSRLTVL.

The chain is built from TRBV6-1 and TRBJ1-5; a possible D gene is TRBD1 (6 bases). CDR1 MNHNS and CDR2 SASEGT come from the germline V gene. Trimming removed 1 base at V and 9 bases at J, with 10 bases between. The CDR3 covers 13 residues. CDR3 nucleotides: TGTGCCAGCAGTGAAGGCGGGGGGCGGCCCCAGCATTTT. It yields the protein CASSEGGGRPQHF.

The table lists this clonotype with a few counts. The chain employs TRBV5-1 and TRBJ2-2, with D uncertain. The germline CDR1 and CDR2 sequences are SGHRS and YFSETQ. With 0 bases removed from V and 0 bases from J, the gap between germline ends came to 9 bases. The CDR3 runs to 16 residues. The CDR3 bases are TGCGCCAGCAGCTTGGTGAAGGACGCGAACACCGGGGAGCTGTTTTTT. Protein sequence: CASSLVKDANTGELFF.

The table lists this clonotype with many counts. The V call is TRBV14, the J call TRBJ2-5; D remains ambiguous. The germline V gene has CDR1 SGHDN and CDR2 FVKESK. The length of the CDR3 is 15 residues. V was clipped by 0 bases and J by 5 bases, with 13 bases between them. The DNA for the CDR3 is TGTGCCAGCAGCCAAGACGCGTCCCAGTGGGAGACCCAGTACTTC. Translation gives CASSQDASQWETQYF. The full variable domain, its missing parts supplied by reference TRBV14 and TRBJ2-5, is EAGVTQFPSHSVIEKGQTVTLRCDPISGHDNLYWYRRVMGKEIKFLLHFVKESKQDESGMPNNRFLAERTGGTYSTLKVQPAELEDSGVYFCASSQDASQWETQYFGPGTRLLVL.

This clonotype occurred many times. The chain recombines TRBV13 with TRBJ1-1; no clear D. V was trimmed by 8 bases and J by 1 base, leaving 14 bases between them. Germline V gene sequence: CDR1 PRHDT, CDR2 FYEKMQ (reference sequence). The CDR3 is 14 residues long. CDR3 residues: CASGTLTKNTEAFF. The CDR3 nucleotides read TGTGCCAGCGGAACTCTGACTAAGAACACTGAAGCTTTCTTT.

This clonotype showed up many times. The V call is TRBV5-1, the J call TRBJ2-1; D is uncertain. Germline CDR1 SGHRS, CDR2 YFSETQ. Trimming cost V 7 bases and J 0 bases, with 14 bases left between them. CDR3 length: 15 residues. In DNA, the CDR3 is TGCGCCAGCGACGTGGGTGGCGGCTCCTACAATGAGCAGTTCTTC. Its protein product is CASDVGGGSYNEQFF.

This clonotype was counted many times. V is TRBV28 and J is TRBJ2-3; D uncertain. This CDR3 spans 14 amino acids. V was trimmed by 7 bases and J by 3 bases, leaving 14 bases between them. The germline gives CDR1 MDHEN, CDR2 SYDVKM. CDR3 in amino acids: CASTPGRKTDTQYF. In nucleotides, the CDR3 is TGTGCCAGCACCCCGGGCAGGAAAACAGATACGCAGTATTTT.

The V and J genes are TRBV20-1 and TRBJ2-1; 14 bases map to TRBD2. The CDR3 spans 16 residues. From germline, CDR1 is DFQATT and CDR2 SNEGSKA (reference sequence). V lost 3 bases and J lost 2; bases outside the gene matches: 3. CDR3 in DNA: TGCAGTGCTAGGACTAGCGGGGGGGCGGCCTACAATGAGCAGTTCTTC. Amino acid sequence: CSARTSGGAAYNEQFF.

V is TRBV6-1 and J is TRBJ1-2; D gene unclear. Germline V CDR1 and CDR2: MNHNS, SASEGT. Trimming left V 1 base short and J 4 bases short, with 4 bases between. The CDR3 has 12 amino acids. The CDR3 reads CASSEVGYGYTF. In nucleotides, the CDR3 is TGTGCCAGCAGTGAAGTGGGCTATGGCTACACCTTC.

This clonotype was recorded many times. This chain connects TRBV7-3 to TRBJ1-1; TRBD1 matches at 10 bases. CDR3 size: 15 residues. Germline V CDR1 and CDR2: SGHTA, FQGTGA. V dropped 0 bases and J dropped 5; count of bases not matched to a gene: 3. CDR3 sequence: CASSLTGGQGTEAFF. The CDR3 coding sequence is TGTGCCAGCAGCTTAACGGGGGGACAGGGGACTGAAGCTTTCTTT.

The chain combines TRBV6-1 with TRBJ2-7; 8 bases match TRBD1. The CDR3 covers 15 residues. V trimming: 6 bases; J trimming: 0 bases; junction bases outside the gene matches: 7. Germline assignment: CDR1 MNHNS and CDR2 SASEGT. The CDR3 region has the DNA TGTGCCAGCAGCCCATTGGACAGGGACTCCTACGAGCAGTACGTC. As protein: CASSPLDRDSYEQYV.

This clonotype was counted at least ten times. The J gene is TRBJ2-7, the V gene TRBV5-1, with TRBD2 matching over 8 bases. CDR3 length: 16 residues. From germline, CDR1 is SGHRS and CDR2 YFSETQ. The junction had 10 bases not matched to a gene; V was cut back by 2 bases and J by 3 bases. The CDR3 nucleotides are TGCGCCAGCAGCTTAACGGAAAGCGGGAGTCGCTACGAGCAGTACTTC. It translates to CASSLTESGSRYEQYF.

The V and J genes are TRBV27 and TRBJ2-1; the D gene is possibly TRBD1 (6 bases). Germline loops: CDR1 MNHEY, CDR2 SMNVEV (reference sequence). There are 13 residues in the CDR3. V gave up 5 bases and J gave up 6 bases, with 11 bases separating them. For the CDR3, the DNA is TGTGCCAGCAGTCGAGACAGGACCAATGAGCAGTTCTTC. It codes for CASSRDRTNEQFF.

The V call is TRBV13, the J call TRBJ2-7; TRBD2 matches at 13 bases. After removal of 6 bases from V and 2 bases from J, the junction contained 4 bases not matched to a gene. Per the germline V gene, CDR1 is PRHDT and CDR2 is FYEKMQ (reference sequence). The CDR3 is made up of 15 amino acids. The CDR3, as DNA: TGTGCCAGCAGGACCGGGACTAGCGGGGCCTACGAGCAGTACTTC. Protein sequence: CASRTGTSGAYEQYF.

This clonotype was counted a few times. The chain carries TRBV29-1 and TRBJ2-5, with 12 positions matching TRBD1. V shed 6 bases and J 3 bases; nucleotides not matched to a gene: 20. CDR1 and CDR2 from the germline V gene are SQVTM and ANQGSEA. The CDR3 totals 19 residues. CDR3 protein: CSVKTGRGGDRGPKETQYF. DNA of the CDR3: TGCAGCGTCAAAACTGGGCGAGGGGGGGACAGGGGGCCTAAAGAGACCCAGTACTTC.

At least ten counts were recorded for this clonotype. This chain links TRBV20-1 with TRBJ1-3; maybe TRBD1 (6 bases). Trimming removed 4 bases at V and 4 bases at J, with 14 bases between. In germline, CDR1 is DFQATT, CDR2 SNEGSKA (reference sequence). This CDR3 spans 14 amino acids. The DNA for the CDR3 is TGCAGTGCTATATCTACCGGGACAGGAAACACCATATATTTT. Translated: CSAISTGTGNTIYF.

CDR3 amino acids: CSLKSAGTGTEAFF. Written as DNA, the CDR3 is TGCAGCCTCAAATCTGCTGGGACGGGCACTGAAGCTTTCTTT. The V call is TRBV29-1, the J call TRBJ1-1; tentative D call: TRBD1 (5 bases). Germline CDR1 is SQVTM and CDR2 is ANQGSEA. Trimming took 8 bases from V and 4 from J, leaving 20 bases between them. This CDR3 is 14 amino acids long.

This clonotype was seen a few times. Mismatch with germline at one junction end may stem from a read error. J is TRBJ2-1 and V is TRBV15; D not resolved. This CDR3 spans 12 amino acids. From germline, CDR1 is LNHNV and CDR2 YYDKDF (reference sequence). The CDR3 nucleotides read TGTGCCACCAGCAGGCCCTATAATGAGCAGTTCTTC. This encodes CATSRPYNEQFF. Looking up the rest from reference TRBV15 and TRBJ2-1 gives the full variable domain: DAMVIQNPRYQVTQFGKPVTLSCSQTLNHNVMYWYQQKSSQAPKLLFHYYDKDFNNEADTPDNFQSRRPNTSFCFLDIRSPGLGDTAMYLCATSRPYNEQFFGPGTRLTVL.

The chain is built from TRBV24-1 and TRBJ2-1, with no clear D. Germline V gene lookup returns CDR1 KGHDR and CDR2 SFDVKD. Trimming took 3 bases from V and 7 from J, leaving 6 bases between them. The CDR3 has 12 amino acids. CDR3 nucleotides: TGTGCCACCAGTGATCCCGTGAATGAGCAGTTCTTC. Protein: CATSDPVNEQFF.

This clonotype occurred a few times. The CDR3 is CASSPWTGGNTIYF. Here the CDR3 DNA reads TGTGCCAGCAGCCCCTGGACAGGTGGAAACACCATATATTTT. The rearrangement links TRBV14 to TRBJ1-3; 7 nucleotides align to TRBD1. There are 14 residues in the CDR3. Germline CDR1 and CDR2: SGHDN and FVKESK. Unmatched junction bases numbered 3, after V lost 4 bases and J lost 3 bases.

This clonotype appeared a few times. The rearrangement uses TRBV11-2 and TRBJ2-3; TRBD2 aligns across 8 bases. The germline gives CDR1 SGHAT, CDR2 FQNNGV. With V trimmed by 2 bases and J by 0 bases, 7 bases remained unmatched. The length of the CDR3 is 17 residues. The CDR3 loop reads CASSLSSGGTSTDTQYF. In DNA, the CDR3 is TGTGCCAGCAGCTTAAGTTCGGGGGGGACTAGCACAGATACGCAGTATTTT.

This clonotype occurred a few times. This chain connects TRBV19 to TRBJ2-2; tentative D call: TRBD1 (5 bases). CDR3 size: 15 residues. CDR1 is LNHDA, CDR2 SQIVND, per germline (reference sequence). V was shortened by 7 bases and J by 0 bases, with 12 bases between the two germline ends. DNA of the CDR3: TGTGCCAGTACCGCCTGGGGCGCGAACACCGGGGAGCTGTTTTTT. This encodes CASTAWGANTGELFF. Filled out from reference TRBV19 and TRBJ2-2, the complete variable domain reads DGGITQSPKYLFRKEGQNVTLSCEQNLNHDAMYWYRQDPGQGLRLIYYSQIVNDFQKGDIAEGYSVSREKKESFPLTVTSAQKNPTAFYLCASTAWGANTGELFFGEGSRLTVL.

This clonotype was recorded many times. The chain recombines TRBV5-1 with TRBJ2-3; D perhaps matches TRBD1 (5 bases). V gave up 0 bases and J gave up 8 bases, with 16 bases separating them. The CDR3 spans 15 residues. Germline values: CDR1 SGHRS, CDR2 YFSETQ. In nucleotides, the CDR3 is TGCGCCAGCAGCTTGGAAGGCAGGGATGGCGGTACGCAGTATTTT. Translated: CASSLEGRDGGTQYF.

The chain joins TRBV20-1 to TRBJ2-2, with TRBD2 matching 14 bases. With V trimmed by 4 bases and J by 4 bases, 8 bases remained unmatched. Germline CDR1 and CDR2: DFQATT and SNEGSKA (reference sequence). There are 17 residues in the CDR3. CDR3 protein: CSAIGVTSGRATGELFF. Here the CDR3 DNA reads TGCAGTGCTATTGGGGTGACTAGCGGGAGGGCCACCGGGGAGCTGTTTTTT.

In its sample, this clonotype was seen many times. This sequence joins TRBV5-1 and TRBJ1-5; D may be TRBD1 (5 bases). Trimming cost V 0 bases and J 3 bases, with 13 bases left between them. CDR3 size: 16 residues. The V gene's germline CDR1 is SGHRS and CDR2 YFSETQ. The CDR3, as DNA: TGCGCCAGCAGCTTGGGCCCCGGGACCCACAATCAGCCCCAGCATTTT. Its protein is CASSLGPGTHNQPQHF.

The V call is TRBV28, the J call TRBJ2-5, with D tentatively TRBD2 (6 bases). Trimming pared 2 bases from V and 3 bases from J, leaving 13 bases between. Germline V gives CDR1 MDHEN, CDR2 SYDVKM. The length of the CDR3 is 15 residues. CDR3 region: CASSLAGHYKETQYF. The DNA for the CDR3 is TGTGCCAGCAGTTTAGCGGGGCACTACAAAGAGACCCAGTACTTC.